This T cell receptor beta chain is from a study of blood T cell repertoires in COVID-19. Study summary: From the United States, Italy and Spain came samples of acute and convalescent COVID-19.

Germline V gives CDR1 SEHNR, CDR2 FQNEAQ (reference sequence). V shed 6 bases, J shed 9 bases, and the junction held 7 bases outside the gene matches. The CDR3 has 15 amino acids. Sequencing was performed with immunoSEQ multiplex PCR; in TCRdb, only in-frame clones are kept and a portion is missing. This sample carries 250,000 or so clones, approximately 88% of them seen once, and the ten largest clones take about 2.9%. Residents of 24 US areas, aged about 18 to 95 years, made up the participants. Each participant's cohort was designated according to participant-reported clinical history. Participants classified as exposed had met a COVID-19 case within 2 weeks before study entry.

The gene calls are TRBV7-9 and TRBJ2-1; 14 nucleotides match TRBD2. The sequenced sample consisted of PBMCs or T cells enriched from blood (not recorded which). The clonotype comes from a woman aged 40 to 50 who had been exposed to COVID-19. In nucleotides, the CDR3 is TGTGCCAGCAGTCGACTAGCGGGAGGGCCGGGTGAGCAGTTCTTC. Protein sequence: CASSRLAGGPGEQFF.